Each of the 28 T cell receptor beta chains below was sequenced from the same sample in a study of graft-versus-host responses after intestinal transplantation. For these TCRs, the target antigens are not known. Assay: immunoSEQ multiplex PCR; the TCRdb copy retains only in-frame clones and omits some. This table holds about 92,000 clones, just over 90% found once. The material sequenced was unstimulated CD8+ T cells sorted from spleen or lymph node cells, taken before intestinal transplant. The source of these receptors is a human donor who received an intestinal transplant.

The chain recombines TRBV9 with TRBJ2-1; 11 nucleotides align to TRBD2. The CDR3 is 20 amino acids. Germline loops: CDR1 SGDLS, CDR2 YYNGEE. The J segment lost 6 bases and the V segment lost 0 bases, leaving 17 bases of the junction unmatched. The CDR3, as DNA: TGTGCCAGCAGCGTAGGTTTTTTGGTATGGGGGACTAGCGGCCCCAATGAGCAGTTCTTC. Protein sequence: CASSVGFLVWGTSGPNEQFF.

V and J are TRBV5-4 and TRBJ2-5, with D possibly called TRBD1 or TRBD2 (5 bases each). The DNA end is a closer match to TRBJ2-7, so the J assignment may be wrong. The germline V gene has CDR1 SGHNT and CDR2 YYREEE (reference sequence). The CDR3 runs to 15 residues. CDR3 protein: CASSRDGESLYEQYF. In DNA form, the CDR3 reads TGTGCCAGCAGTCGGGACGGAGAGAGCCTCTACGAGCAGTACTTC.

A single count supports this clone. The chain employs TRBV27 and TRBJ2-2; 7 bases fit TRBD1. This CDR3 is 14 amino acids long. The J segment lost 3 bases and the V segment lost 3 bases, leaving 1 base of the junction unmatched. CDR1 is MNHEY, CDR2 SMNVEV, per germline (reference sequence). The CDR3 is CASSLGQYTGELFF. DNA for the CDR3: TGTGCCAGCAGTTTGGGACAGTACACCGGGGAGCTGTTTTTT.

CDR3 protein: CASSLEVGGAGYNEQFF. The CDR3 DNA is TGTGCCAGCAGCTTAGAGGTGGGCGGGGCGGGCTACAATGAGCAGTTCTTC. This chain connects TRBV7-6 to TRBJ2-1; tentative D call: TRBD2 (6 bases). The V gene's germline CDR1 is SGHVS and CDR2 FNYEAQ. V was cut by 1 base and J by 3 bases, with 16 bases left in between. The CDR3 contains 17 residues.

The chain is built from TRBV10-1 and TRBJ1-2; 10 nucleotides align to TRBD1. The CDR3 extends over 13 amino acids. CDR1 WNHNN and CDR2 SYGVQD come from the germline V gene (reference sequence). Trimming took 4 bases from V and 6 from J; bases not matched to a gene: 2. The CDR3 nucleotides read TGCGCCAGCAGTGCCGGGACAGGGGATGGCTACACCTTC. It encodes CASSAGTGDGYTF.

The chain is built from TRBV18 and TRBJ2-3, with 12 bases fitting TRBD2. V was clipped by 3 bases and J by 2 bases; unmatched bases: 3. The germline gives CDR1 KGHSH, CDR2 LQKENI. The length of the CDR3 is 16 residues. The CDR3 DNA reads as TGTGCCAGCTCACCCTGGACTAGCGGGGTCACAGATACGCAGTATTTT. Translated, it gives CASSPWTSGVTDTQYF.

The CDR3 loop reads CASKNTGAGTEAFF. CDR3 DNA: TGTGCCAGCAAGAACACAGGGGCGGGCACTGAAGCTTTCTTT. This rearrangement joins TRBV6-4 to TRBJ1-1; 7 bases agree with TRBD1. CDR1 and CDR2 from the germline V gene are MRHNA and SNTAGT. The J segment lost 4 bases and the V segment lost 7 bases, leaving 9 bases of the junction unmatched. The CDR3 totals 14 residues.

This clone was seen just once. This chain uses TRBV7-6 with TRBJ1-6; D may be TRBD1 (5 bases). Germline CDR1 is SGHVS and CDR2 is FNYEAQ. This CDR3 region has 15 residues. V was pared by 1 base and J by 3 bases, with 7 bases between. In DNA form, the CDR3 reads TGTGCCAGCAGCTTAGGGCAGGGCTATAATTCACCCCTCCACTTT. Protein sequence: CASSLGQGYNSPLHF. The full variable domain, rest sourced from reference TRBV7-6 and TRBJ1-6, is GAGVSQSPRYKVTKRGQDVALRCDPISGHVSLYWYRQALGQGPEFLTYFNYEAQQDKSGLPNDRFSAERPEGSISTLTIQRTEQRDSAMYRCASSLGQGYNSPLHFGNGTRLTVT.

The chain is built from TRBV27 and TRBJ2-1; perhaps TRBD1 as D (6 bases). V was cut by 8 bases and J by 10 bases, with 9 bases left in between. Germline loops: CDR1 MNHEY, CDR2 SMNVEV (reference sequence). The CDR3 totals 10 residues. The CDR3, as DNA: TGTGCCAGCGGACAGCACGAGCAGTTCTTC. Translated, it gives CASGQHEQFF.

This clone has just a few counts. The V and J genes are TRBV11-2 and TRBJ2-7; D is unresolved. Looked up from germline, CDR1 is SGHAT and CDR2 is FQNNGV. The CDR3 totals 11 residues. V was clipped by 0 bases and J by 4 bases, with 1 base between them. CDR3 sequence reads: CASSLEYEQYF. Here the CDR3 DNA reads TGTGCCAGCAGCTTAGAGTACGAGCAGTACTTC.

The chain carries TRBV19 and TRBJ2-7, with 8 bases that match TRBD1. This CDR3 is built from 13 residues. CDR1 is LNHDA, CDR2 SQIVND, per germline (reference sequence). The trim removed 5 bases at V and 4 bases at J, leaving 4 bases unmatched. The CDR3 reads CASSSGGAYEQYF. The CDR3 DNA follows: TGTGCCAGTAGTTCAGGGGGCGCATACGAGCAGTACTTC.

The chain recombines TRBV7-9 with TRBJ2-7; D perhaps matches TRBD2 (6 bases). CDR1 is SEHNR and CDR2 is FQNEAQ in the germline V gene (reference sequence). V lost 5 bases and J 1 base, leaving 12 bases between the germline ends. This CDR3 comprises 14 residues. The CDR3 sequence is CASSPYGGSYEQYF. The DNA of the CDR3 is TGTGCCAGCAGCCCCTACGGGGGTTCCTACGAGCAGTACTTC. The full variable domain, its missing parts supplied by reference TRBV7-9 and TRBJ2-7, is DTGVSQNPRHKITKRGQNVTFRCDPISEHNRLYWYRQTLGQGPEFLTYFQNEAQLEKSRLLSDRFSAERPKGSFSTLEIQRTEQGDSAMYLCASSPYGGSYEQYFGPGTRLTVT.

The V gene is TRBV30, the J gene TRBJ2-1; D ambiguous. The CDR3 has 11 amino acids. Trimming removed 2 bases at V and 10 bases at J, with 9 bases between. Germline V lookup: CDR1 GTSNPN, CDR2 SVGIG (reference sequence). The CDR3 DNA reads TGTGCCTGGAGTTCAGCACGGGAGCAGTTCTTC. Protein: CAWSSAREQFF.

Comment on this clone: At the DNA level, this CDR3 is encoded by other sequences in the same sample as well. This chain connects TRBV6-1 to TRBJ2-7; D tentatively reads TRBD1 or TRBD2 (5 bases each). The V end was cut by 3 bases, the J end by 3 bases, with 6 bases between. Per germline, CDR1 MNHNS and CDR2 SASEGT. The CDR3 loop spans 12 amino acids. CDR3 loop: CASSDGGYEQYF. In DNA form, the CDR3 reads TGTGCCAGCAGTGATGGGGGCTACGAGCAGTACTTC.

CDR3 sequence: CASSYAGRDYNEQFF. DNA of the CDR3: TGTGCCAGCAGTTACGCGGGAAGAGATTACAATGAGCAGTTCTTC. The genes are TRBV6-6 and TRBJ2-1, with a possible D match to TRBD2 (6 bases). Germline V gives CDR1 MNHNY, CDR2 SVGAGI (reference sequence). V was cut by 2 bases and J by 4 bases, with 12 bases left in between. The CDR3 covers 15 residues.

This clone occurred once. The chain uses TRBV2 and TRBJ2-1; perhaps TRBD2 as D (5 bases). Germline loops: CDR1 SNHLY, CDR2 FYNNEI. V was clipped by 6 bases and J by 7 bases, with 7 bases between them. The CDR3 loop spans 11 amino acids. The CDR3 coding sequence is TGTGCCAGCAGCGGGGTAAATGAGCAGTTCTTC. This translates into CASSGVNEQFF.

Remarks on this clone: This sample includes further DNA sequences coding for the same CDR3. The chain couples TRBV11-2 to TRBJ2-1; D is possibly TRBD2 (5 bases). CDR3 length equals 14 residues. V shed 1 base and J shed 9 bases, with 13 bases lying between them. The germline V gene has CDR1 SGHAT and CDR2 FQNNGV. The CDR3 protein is CASSLVGRGIEQFF. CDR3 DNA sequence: TGTGCCAGCAGCTTAGTCGGTAGAGGGATTGAGCAGTTCTTC. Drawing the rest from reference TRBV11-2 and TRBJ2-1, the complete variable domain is EAGVAQSPRYKIIEKRQSVAFWCNPISGHATLYWYQQILGQGPKLLIQFQNNGVVDDSQLPKDRFSAERLKGVDSTLKIQPAKLEDSAVYLCASSLVGRGIEQFFGPGTRLTVL.

CDR3 bases: TGTGCCAGCAGCTTCGACAGGGACAATGAGCAGTTCTTC. Amino acids: CASSFDRDNEQFF. This rearrangement joins TRBV7-6 to TRBJ2-1, with 7 bases identical to TRBD1. The CDR3 sequence is 13 residues long. V shed 3 bases and J 5 bases; nucleotides not matched to a gene: 1. Germline V gives CDR1 SGHVS, CDR2 FNYEAQ.

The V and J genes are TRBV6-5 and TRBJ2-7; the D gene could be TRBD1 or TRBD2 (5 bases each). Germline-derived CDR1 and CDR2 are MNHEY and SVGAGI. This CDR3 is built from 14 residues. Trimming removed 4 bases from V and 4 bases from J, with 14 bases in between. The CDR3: CASSLGDDWYEQYF. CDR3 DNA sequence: TGTGCCAGCAGTTTGGGGGACGATTGGTACGAGCAGTACTTC.

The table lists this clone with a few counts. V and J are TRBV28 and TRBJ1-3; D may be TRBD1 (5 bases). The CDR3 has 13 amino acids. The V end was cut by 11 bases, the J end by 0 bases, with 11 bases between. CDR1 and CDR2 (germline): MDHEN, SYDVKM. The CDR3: CAVRDLSGNTIYF. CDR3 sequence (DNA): TGTGCCGTCCGGGACCTCTCTGGAAACACCATATATTTT.

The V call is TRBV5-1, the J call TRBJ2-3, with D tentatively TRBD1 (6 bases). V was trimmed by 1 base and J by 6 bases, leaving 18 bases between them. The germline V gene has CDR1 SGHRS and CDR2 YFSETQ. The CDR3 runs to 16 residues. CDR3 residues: CASSLMYGGELDTQYF. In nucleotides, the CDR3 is TGCGCCAGCAGCTTGATGTATGGGGGCGAGTTGGATACGCAGTATTTT.

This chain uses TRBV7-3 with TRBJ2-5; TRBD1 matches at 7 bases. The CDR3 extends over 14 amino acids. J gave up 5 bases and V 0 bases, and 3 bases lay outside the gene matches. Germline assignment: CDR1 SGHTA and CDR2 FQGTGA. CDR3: CASSLTGGRETQYF. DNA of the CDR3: TGTGCCAGCAGCTTAACAGGGGGCAGGGAGACCCAGTACTTC.

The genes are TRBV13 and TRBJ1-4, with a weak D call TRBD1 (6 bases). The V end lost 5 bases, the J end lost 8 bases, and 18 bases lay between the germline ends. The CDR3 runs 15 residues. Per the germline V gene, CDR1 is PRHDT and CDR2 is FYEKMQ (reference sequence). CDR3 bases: TGTGCCAGCAGCCCCTCCCAGGGGACTTACGAAAAACTGTTTTTT. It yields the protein CASSPSQGTYEKLFF.

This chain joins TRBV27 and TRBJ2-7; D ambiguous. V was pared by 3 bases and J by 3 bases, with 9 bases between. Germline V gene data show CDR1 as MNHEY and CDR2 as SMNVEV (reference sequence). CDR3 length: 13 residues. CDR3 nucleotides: TGTGCCAGCAGTTTGGCCCCCTACTACGAGCAGTACTTC. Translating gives CASSLAPYYEQYF.

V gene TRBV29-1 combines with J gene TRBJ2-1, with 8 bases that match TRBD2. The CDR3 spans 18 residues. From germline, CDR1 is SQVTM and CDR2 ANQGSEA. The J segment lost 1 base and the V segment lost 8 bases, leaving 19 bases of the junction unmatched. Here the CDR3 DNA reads TGCAGCACCTGGGAGGTGGATAGCGGGATAGGGTCCTACAATGAGCAGTTCTTC. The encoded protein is CSTWEVDSGIGSYNEQFF.

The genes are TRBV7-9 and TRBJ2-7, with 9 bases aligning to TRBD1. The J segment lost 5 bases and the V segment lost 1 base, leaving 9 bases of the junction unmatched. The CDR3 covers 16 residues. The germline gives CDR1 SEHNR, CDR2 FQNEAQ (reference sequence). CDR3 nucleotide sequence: TGTGCCAGCAGCTTAGAGGGGACAGGGATGGGCGACGAGCAGTACTTC. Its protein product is CASSLEGTGMGDEQYF.

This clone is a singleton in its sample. This CDR3 is CASSLLPGADTQYF. In DNA form, the CDR3 reads TGTGCCAGCAGCCTACTCCCAGGGGCAGATACGCAGTATTTT. The chain is built from TRBV7-3 and TRBJ2-3; a possible D gene is TRBD1 (6 bases). V was pared by 5 bases and J by 4 bases, with 13 bases between. Per germline, CDR1 SGHTA and CDR2 FQGTGA. This CDR3 is 14 amino acids long.

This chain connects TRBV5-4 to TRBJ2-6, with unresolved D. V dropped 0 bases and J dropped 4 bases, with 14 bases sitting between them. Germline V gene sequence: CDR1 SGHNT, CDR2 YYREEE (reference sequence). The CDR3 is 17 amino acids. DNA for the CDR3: TGTGCCAGCAGCTTGGATCCGGCGCTGGGCGGGGCCAACGTCCTGACTTTC. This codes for CASSLDPALGGANVLTF.